This T cell receptor beta chain was found in a study of cytomegalovirus exposure and HLA in healthy donors. Study as a whole: Membership in the Caucasian-associated ancestry cluster was found for about 84% of around 380 genotyped donors.

V was clipped by 6 bases and J by 8 bases, with 13 bases between them. This CDR3 has 11 residues. Germline lookup yields CDR1 SQVTM and CDR2 ANQGSEA. With respect to this clone: The antigen is not known.

Study-level results: It was shown in a later analysis that HLA-associated TCR beta chains were more clonally expanded than other, equally common chains. The productive fraction for most TCR beta V segments was about 87% or about 30% in an earlier analysis.

Primers: 60 Vbeta forward and 13 Jbeta reverse. Only in-frame clones appear in the TCRdb table, and some are missing; sequencing was by immunoSEQ multiplex PCR. The sample has 150,000 to 200,000 clones, 65% to 80% seen once. Material for sequencing was PBMCs. The sequence derives from a woman aged 50 to 65 in good health and CMV-seropositive. The chain has TRBV29-1 and TRBJ1-2; D may be TRBD1 (6 bases). The CDR3: CSVYTGTGYTF. CDR3 bases: TGCAGCGTGTATACAGGGACCGGCTACACCTTC.